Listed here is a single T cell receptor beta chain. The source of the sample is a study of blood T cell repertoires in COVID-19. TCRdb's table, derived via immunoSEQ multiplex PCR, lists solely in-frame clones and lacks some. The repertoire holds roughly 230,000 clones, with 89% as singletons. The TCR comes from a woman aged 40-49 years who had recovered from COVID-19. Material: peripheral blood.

The CDR3 spells CAWSPKASGATGQFF. The CDR3 region has the DNA TGTGCCTGGAGTCCGAAAGCTAGCGGGGCAACGGGGCAGTTCTTC. The gene calls are TRBV30 and TRBJ2-1; TRBD2 agrees at 9 bases. The trim removed 2 bases at V and 12 bases at J, leaving 14 bases unmatched. Germline CDR1 reads GTSNPN; CDR2 reads SVGIG (reference sequence). The length of the CDR3 is 15 residues.